This T cell receptor (beta chain) stems from a study of tumour-infiltrating T cells in Burkitt lymphoma. Overall study context: Repertoire clonality predicted overall and progression-free survival.

The data were produced by immunoSEQ multiplex PCR, yet TCRdb's version contains in-frame clones alone and is incomplete. The data hold some 7,800 clones, with around 70% observed a single time. V shed 8 bases and J 7 bases; nucleotides not matched to a gene: 6. The length of the CDR3 is 13 residues. Germline CDR1 and CDR2: SGHTA and FQGTGA. The V gene is TRBV7-3, the J gene TRBJ2-5; 11 bases fit TRBD1. The source of this sequence is a human donor with diffuse large B-cell lymphoma. The source material was tumor tissue. CDR3 region: CASGGTGGSTQYF. In DNA form, the CDR3 reads TGTGCCAGCGGGGGGACAGGGGGGTCGACCCAGTACTTC. Based on the CDR3 plus reference TRBV7-3 and TRBJ2-5, the full variable domain is GAGVSQTPSNKVTEKGKYVELRCDPISGHTALYWYRQSLGQGPEFLIYFQGTGAADDSGLPNDRFFAVRPEGSVSTLKIQRTERGDSAVYLCASGGTGGSTQYFGPGTRLLVL.